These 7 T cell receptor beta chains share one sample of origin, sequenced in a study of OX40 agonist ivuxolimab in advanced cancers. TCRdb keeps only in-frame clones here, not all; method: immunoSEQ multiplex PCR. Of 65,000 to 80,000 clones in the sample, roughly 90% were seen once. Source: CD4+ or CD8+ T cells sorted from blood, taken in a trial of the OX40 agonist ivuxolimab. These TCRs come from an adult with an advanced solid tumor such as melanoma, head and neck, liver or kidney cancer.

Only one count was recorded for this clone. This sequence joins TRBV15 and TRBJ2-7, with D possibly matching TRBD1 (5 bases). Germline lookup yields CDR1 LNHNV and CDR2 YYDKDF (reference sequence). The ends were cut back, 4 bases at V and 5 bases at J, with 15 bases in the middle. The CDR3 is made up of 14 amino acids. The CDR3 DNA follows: TGTGCCACCAGCATTAGTCCGGACAACAACGAGCAGTACTTC. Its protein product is CATSISPDNNEQYF.

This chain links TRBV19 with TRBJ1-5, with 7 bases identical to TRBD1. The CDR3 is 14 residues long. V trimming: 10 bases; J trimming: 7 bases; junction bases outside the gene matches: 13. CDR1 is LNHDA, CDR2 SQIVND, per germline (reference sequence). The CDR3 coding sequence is TGTGCCACCGATTCGGACAGGTTCCTGCAGCCCCAGCATTTT. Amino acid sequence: CATDSDRFLQPQHF.

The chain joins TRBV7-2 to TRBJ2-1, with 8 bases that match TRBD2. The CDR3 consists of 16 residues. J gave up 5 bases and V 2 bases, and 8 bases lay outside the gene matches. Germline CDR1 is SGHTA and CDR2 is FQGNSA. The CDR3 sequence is CASSLYRGGPNNEQFF. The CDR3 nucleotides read TGTGCCAGCAGCTTATACCGGGGGGGCCCGAACAATGAGCAGTTCTTC.

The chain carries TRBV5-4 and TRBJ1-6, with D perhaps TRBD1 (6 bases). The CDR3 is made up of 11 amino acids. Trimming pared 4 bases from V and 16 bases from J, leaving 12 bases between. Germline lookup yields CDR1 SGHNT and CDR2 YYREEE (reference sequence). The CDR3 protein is CASSDTGSLHF. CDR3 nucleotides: TGTGCCAGCAGCGACACAGGGTCTCTCCACTTT.

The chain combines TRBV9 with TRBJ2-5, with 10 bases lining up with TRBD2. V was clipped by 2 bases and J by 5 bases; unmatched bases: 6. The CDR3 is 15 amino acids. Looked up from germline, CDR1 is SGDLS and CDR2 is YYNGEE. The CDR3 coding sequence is TGTGCCAGCAGCGTCAGCGGGGGGGTAGGGGAGACCCAGTACTTC. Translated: CASSVSGGVGETQYF.

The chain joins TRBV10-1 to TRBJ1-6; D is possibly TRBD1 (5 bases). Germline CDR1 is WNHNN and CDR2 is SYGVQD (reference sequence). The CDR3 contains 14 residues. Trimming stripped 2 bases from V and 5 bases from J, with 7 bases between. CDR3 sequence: CASSEVRDNSPLHF. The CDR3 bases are TGCGCCAGCAGTGAGGTCAGGGATAATTCACCCCTCCACTTT.

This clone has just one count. CDR3 amino acids: CASSIMAGTYNEQFF. CDR3 nucleotide sequence: TGTGCCAGTAGTATAATGGCGGGGACCTACAATGAGCAGTTCTTC. The chain combines TRBV19 with TRBJ2-1; D possibly corresponds to TRBD2 (6 bases). The CDR3 is made up of 15 amino acids. The germline V gene encodes CDR1 LNHDA and CDR2 SQIVND (reference sequence). V was shortened by 2 bases and J by 2 bases, with 10 bases between the two germline ends.